The source of this TCR beta chain is a study of T cells in Graves' hyperthyroidism and ophthalmopathy. Notes on the study in general: Most thyroid-expanded clonotypes above 0.001 were also found in blood. In validation, the model predicted ophthalmopathy. These predictions came a median about 6.5 months before onset.

Hyperthyroidism patients were newly diagnosed, had disease duration under 2 months, and were aged 18 to 65 years. From more than 8 ml of fresh peripheral blood, PBMCs were isolated. RNA transcripts yielded amplified TCR beta CDR3 regions. HTBI primers were used for first-round RT-PCR of the TCR CDR3. MiXCR, run by TCRdb on the multiplex PCR reads, gives a single entry per CDR3 protein. This table holds roughly 660,000 distinct CDR3 sequences, around a sixth found once. This clonotype occurred many times. What it binds is not known. Germline loops: CDR1 MDHEN, CDR2 SYDVKM. The CDR3 has 18 amino acids. V gave up 4 bases and J gave up 4 bases; unmatched junction bases: 11.

V gene TRBV28 combines with J gene TRBJ2-3; 13 nucleotides match TRBD2. The clonotype comes from a man between 50 and 59 years old with Graves' hyperthyroidism. The sample consisted of blood. Here the CDR3 reads CASSWTSGRSTEADTQYF. In nucleotides, the CDR3 is TGTGCCAGCAGTTGGACTAGCGGGAGATCCACGGAGGCAGATACGCAGTATTTT.